The 27 T cell receptor beta chains below come from one sample, sequenced in a study of blood T cell repertoires in COVID-19. The table came from immunoSEQ multiplex PCR; TCRdb's copy has only in-frame clones and leaves some out. The data hold around 95,000 clones, with roughly 80% observed a single time. The source material was peripheral blood. These TCRs come from a woman of 80 years or more with acute or convalescent COVID-19.

The J gene is TRBJ2-6, the V gene TRBV5-1; D is possibly TRBD2 (6 bases). V dropped 5 bases and J dropped 1 base, with 10 bases sitting between them. Germline CDR1 is SGHRS and CDR2 is YFSETQ. This CDR3 comprises 15 residues. The CDR3 DNA follows: TGCGCCAGCAGGACGGGGACTTCTGGGGCCAACGTCCTGACTTTC. It is translated as CASRTGTSGANVLTF.

The rearrangement links TRBV14 to TRBJ1-6; 7 bases align to TRBD1. CDR3 size: 19 residues. Germline V lookup: CDR1 SGHDN, CDR2 FVKESK. The ends lost 3 bases at V and 5 bases at J; junction bases unmatched: 16. The CDR3 loop reads CASSQAAGGPGLDNSPLHF. The CDR3 DNA reads TGTGCCAGCAGCCAGGCGGCAGGGGGTCCTGGTTTGGATAATTCACCCCTCCACTTT. Based on the CDR3 plus reference TRBV14 and TRBJ1-6, the full variable domain is EAGVTQFPSHSVIEKGQTVTLRCDPISGHDNLYWYRRVMGKEIKFLLHFVKESKQDESGMPNNRFLAERTGGTYSTLKVQPAELEDSGVYFCASSQAAGGPGLDNSPLHFGNGTRLTVT.

This clone was seen a single time. The chain carries TRBV6-5 and TRBJ1-3; 8 bases are a match to TRBD1. Trimming cost V 4 bases and J 4 bases; bases outside gene matches: 9. Germline V CDR1 and CDR2: MNHEY, SVGAGI. The CDR3 runs to 16 residues. CDR3 residues: CASSFLQGATGNTIYF. CDR3 coding DNA: TGTGCCAGCAGTTTCCTTCAGGGGGCTACAGGAAACACCATATATTTT.

This sequence joins TRBV4-3 and TRBJ2-3; 8 nucleotides align to TRBD2. The CDR3 runs to 16 residues. Germline V gene sequence: CDR1 LGHNA, CDR2 YSLEER. V lost 1 base, J lost 5 bases, and 8 bases stayed unmatched. CDR3 sequence: CASSQGASGHGDTQYF. The CDR3, as DNA: TGCGCCAGCAGCCAAGGGGCTAGCGGGCATGGAGATACGCAGTATTTT.

The chain uses TRBV11-1 and TRBJ2-7; TRBD1 matches 8 bases. CDR3 length: 16 residues. Germline lookup yields CDR1 SGHAT and CDR2 FQDESV (reference sequence). The ends lost 3 bases at V and 6 bases at J; junction bases unmatched: 13. The CDR3 DNA reads as TGTGCCAGCAGCTTCAGGACAGGGCCCTCCGGGGGCGAGCAGTACTTC. This codes for CASSFRTGPSGGEQYF.

This rearrangement joins TRBV10-1 to TRBJ1-6, with 7 bases aligning to TRBD1. Germline values: CDR1 WNHNN, CDR2 SYGVQD (reference sequence). The trim removed 2 bases at V and 6 bases at J, leaving 7 bases unmatched. The CDR3 has 16 residues. The CDR3 bases are TGCGCCAGCAGTGAGGCAACGACAGGGACTAATTCACCCCTCCACTTT. It specifies CASSEATTGTNSPLHF.

This chain connects TRBV9 to TRBJ1-5; 7 bases are a match to TRBD1. Germline CDR1 is SGDLS and CDR2 is YYNGEE. Losses at the gene ends were 0 bases for V and 2 bases for J; bases not matched to a gene: 2. There are 15 residues in the CDR3. CDR3 protein: CASSVAGQGNQPQHF. The CDR3 DNA sequence: TGTGCCAGCAGCGTAGCTGGACAGGGCAATCAGCCCCAGCATTTT.

This clone has a single count. This chain joins TRBV11-2 and TRBJ1-1, with TRBD1 as a possible D gene (5 bases). The CDR3 is made up of 14 amino acids. Trimming removed 6 bases at V and 4 bases at J, with 15 bases between. Germline loops: CDR1 SGHAT, CDR2 FQNNGV. The CDR3 sequence: CASRNPGRGTEAFF. The CDR3 DNA reads as TGTGCCAGCAGGAACCCGGGGCGGGGCACTGAAGCTTTCTTT.

The chain is built from TRBV15 and TRBJ2-2; D perhaps matches TRBD1 (5 bases). Germline CDR1 reads LNHNV; CDR2 reads YYDKDF (reference sequence). The CDR3 spans 15 residues. Trimming stripped 4 bases from V and 5 bases from J, with 14 bases between. The CDR3 reads CATSINRQKTGELFF. In DNA, the CDR3 is TGTGCCACCAGCATAAATAGACAGAAAACCGGGGAGCTGTTTTTT. Variable domain in full (rest from reference TRBV15 and TRBJ2-2): DAMVIQNPRYQVTQFGKPVTLSCSQTLNHNVMYWYQQKSSQAPKLLFHYYDKDFNNEADTPDNFQSRRPNTSFCFLDIRSPGLGDTAMYLCATSINRQKTGELFFGEGSRLTVL.

The chain combines TRBV7-2 with TRBJ2-5; D may be TRBD2 (7 bases). The ends were cut back, 5 bases at V and 2 bases at J, with 18 bases in the middle. The CDR3 extends over 16 amino acids. Germline V gives CDR1 SGHTA, CDR2 FQGNSA. CDR3 DNA sequence: TGTGCCAGCAGCCCGCGGGGGCTAGCGCGGCAAGAGACCCAGTACTTC. Residues: CASSPRGLARQETQYF.

This clone was seen a single time. The chain is built from TRBV28 and TRBJ2-7; 7 positions match TRBD1. From germline, CDR1 is MDHEN and CDR2 SYDVKM. V lost 6 bases to trimming and J lost 3 bases; unmatched junction nucleotides: 5. This CDR3 is built from 13 residues. The CDR3 DNA reads as TGTGCCAGCAGATCGGGACAGAACTACGAGCAGTACTTC. This gives the protein CASRSGQNYEQYF.

The chain links TRBV24-1 to TRBJ1-1; D might be TRBD1 (5 bases). V was shortened by 3 bases and J by 4 bases, with 11 bases between the two germline ends. CDR3 length: 14 residues. The germline V gene encodes CDR1 KGHDR and CDR2 SFDVKD. The CDR3 protein is CATSDTQAPTEAFF. In DNA form, the CDR3 reads TGTGCCACCAGTGATACACAGGCCCCCACTGAAGCTTTCTTT.

The rearrangement uses TRBV3-1 (or the pseudogene TRBV3-2) and TRBJ1-2; no clear D gene. This CDR3 is 13 amino acids long. Germline V gives CDR1 LGHDT, CDR2 YNNKEL (reference sequence). V lost 4 bases to trimming and J lost 2 bases, with 8 bases between them. The CDR3 sequence is CASSRGVNYGYTF. The DNA for the CDR3 is TGTGCCAGCAGCCGCGGGGTCAACTATGGCTACACCTTC.

This chain connects TRBV10-3 to TRBJ1-2, with 9 nucleotides matching TRBD1. V gave up 4 bases and J gave up 4 bases; unmatched junction bases: 13. The germline CDR1 and CDR2 sequences are ENHRY and SYGVKD. The CDR3 spans 17 residues. The CDR3 DNA reads TGTGCCATCAGTGGGGGACAGGGAAAAGGAGGAGGCTATGGCTACACCTTC. Its translation: CAISGGQGKGGGYGYTF.

The CDR3 region has the DNA TGTGCCAGCATCCTGCCAGGGGGCCTTAATGAAAAACTGTTTTTT. Protein product: CASILPGGLNEKLFF. The rearrangement joins TRBV5-8 to TRBJ1-4, with 8 positions matching TRBD1. The trim removed 6 bases at V and 4 bases at J, leaving 8 bases unmatched. The germline V gene has CDR1 SGHTS and CDR2 YDEGEE. This CDR3 has 15 residues.

The gene calls are TRBV11-2 and TRBJ2-5; D may be TRBD2 (5 bases). Deletions cut 2 bases from V and 5 bases from J, with 15 bases between. The CDR3 contains 15 residues. Germline V lookup: CDR1 SGHAT, CDR2 FQNNGV. The CDR3 DNA reads as TGTGCCAGCAGCTTAAGCCCCAGAGCGGTTGAGACCCAGTACTTC. This encodes CASSLSPRAVETQYF.

The genes are TRBV5-4 and TRBJ1-5; D might be TRBD1 (5 bases). CDR3 size: 15 residues. V was shortened by 0 bases and J by 1 base, with 8 bases between the two germline ends. Germline CDR1 reads SGHNT; CDR2 reads YYREEE (reference sequence). The CDR3 DNA follows: TGTGCCAGCAGCTTGGGAAGGGGCAGCAATCAGCCCCAGCATTTT. This gives the protein CASSLGRGSNQPQHF.

The gene calls are TRBV4-1 and TRBJ1-4, with a possible D match to TRBD1 (5 bases). V was clipped by 0 bases and J by 5 bases, with 10 bases between them. The CDR3 totals 15 residues. Germline CDR1 MGHRA, CDR2 YSYEKL. The CDR3 loop reads CASSQETAGNEKLFF. In nucleotides, the CDR3 is TGCGCCAGCAGCCAAGAAACGGCAGGGAATGAAAAACTGTTTTTT.

V usage is TRBV5-4 and J usage is TRBJ2-6; D unclear. Germline loops: CDR1 SGHNT, CDR2 YYREEE (reference sequence). The V gene lost 1 base and the J gene lost 0 bases, with 5 bases spanning the gap. The CDR3 consists of 15 residues. CDR3 sequence reads: CASSLSNSGANVLTF. The CDR3 DNA follows: TGTGCCAGCAGCTTGTCTAACTCTGGGGCCAACGTCCTGACTTTC.

The chain joins TRBV6-5 to TRBJ1-1; 7 nucleotides line up with TRBD1. Germline CDR1 and CDR2: MNHEY and SVGAGI. V lost 6 bases, J lost 4 bases, and 11 bases stayed unmatched. This CDR3 has 15 residues. CDR3 protein: CASRAQGGLGTEAFF. For the CDR3, the DNA is TGTGCCAGCAGGGCTCAGGGGGGCCTGGGCACTGAAGCTTTCTTT.

This chain joins TRBV6-5 and TRBJ1-1; D might be TRBD1 (5 bases). Germline CDR1 reads MNHEY; CDR2 reads SVGAGI. Trimming left V 0 bases short and J 6 bases short, with 8 bases between. The CDR3 loop spans 13 amino acids. The CDR3 DNA is TGTGCCAGCAGTTACTCGTGGGGGGCTGAAGCTTTCTTT. It codes for CASSYSWGAEAFF.

J is TRBJ2-7 and V is TRBV20-1, with 8 bases matching TRBD2. Trimming at V came to 3 bases and at J to 0 bases, leaving 10 bases not matched to a gene. The V gene's germline CDR1 is DFQATT and CDR2 SNEGSKA (reference sequence). This CDR3 contains 16 residues. In nucleotides, the CDR3 is TGCAGTGCTAGTCCCCGGGGGGGCCTGGGCTCCTACGAGCAGTACTTC. It codes for CSASPRGGLGSYEQYF.

V gene TRBV4-1 combines with J gene TRBJ2-5; TRBD2 matches at 11 bases. The V gene end was trimmed by 1 base and the J gene end by 1 base; junction bases not matched to a gene: 2. Looked up from germline, CDR1 is MGHRA and CDR2 is YSYEKL. The CDR3 loop spans 16 amino acids. The CDR3 DNA sequence: TGCGCCAGCAGCCAAGTACTAGCGGGAGTCCAAGAGACCCAGTACTTC. Translating it yields CASSQVLAGVQETQYF.

This chain links TRBV25-1 with TRBJ2-4; TRBD2 matches at 7 bases. The CDR3 covers 16 residues. The germline CDR1 and CDR2 sequences are MGHDK and SYGVNS. After removal of 3 bases from V and 1 base from J, the junction contained 6 bases not matched to a gene. The CDR3 sequence is CASSERGGMAKNIQYF. The CDR3 DNA is TGTGCCAGCAGTGAGAGGGGAGGGATGGCCAAAAACATTCAGTACTTC.

The CDR3 loop reads CASSVGTSGVGYEQYV. In DNA form, the CDR3 reads TGTGCCAGCAGCGTGGGCACTAGCGGGGTCGGGTACGAGCAGTACGTC. The rearrangement uses TRBV9 and TRBJ2-7; TRBD2 aligns across 10 bases. The ends lost 2 bases at V and 4 bases at J; junction bases unmatched: 9. In germline, CDR1 is SGDLS, CDR2 YYNGEE. The CDR3 consists of 16 residues.

The table lists this clone with a count of one. This chain uses TRBV28 with TRBJ1-5; 7 bases agree with TRBD1. This CDR3 has 17 amino acids. The V segment lost 5 bases and the J segment 0 bases; nucleotides outside the gene matches: 10. CDR1 is MDHEN, CDR2 SYDVKM, per germline. The CDR3 sequence is CASSPPGTDYSNQPQHF. The CDR3 nucleotides are TGTGCCAGCAGTCCACCCGGGACAGATTATAGCAATCAGCCCCAGCATTTT.

The chain recombines TRBV7-2 with TRBJ2-3; D remains unclear. Trimming pared 0 bases from V and 6 bases from J, leaving 10 bases between. CDR3 length: 14 amino acids. Germline V gives CDR1 SGHTA, CDR2 FQGNSA. The CDR3 DNA reads TGTGCCAGCAGCTTAGCATCCCCACGGGATACGCAGTATTTT. It encodes CASSLASPRDTQYF.